These T cell receptor beta chains were read from a single sample in a study of T cell responses to AZD1222 COVID-19 vaccine. TCRdb's copy holds only in-frame clones and misses some; the assay was immunoSEQ multiplex PCR. The sample shows tens of thousands of clones, about 85% of them seen only once. The material was peripheral blood, obtained on day 0 of AZD1222 vaccination. These receptors all stem from an adult in good health. Both conserved end residues are part of each CDR3.

J gene	V gene	CDR3 protein
TRBJ2-5	TRBV7-5	CARSLLSLGQETQYF
TRBJ2-3	TRBV9	CASSAYDTQYF
TRBJ1-2	TRBV10-3	CAISGTDSYGYTF
TRBJ1-2	TRBV27	CASSLGGQFESNGYTF
TRBJ1-2	TRBV5-8	CASSFPGTEGYYGYTF
TRBJ2-1	TRBV9	CASSVIGDSYNEQFF
TRBJ2-1	TRBV11-3	CASQGYGSNEQFF
TRBJ1-1	TRBV7-8	CASSLVQGAGTEAFF
TRBJ1-2	TRBV30	CAWSVSGNYGYTF
TRBJ2-5	TRBV7-3	CASSLNRGSGQETQYF
TRBJ1-6	TRBV2	CASSVEAVVNSPLHF
TRBJ2-7	TRBV21-1	CASSRDLPTYEQYF
TRBJ2-2	TRBV5-1	CASSLWGLGDTGELFF
TRBJ1-2	TRBV5-1	CASSLETGYGYTF
TRBJ1-2	TRBV6-5	CASSYSSGTGYGYTF
TRBJ1-4	TRBV6-6	CASRLQGSNEKLFF
TRBJ2-3	TRBV6-5	CASSYGTYGSDTQYF
TRBJ1-1	TRBV7-2	CASSSQQGAGTEAFF